The 14 T cell receptor beta chains listed next were all sequenced from one sample in a study of blood T cell repertoires in COVID-19. Here immunoSEQ multiplex PCR was the method, and the copy in TCRdb shows in-frame clones only, minus some. The table shows about 200,000 clones, with about 83% occurring only once. Input material: peripheral blood. Every receptor here comes from a woman aged 70 to 79 with active or convalescent COVID-19.

The V call is TRBV6-5, the J call TRBJ1-5; TRBD1 is a possible D gene (5 bases). Per germline, CDR1 MNHEY and CDR2 SVGAGI. Trimming took off 7 bases at V and 4 bases at J, with 11 bases between the two ends. This CDR3 region has 13 residues. The CDR3 DNA sequence: TGTGCCAGCAAGCGAAGGGGAAATCAGCCCCAGCATTTT. This sequence encodes CASKRRGNQPQHF.

V gene TRBV27 combines with J gene TRBJ2-7; no firm D call. CDR3 length: 13 residues. CDR1 is MNHEY and CDR2 is SMNVEV in the germline V gene (reference sequence). Trimming cost V 6 bases and J 8 bases, with 17 bases left between them. As DNA, the CDR3 is TGTGCCAGCAGGTTAACCCGGCTTGACAAGCAGTACTTC. It translates to CASRLTRLDKQYF.

J is TRBJ2-7 and V is TRBV18; tentatively, D is TRBD1 (5 bases). Trimming shortened V by 1 base and J by 0 bases, and 10 bases separated the two germline ends. Germline loops: CDR1 KGHSH, CDR2 LQKENI. The CDR3 is made up of 15 amino acids. For the CDR3, the DNA is TGTGCCAGCTCACCACTGCAGGGAAACTCCTACGAGCAGTACTTC. Protein product: CASSPLQGNSYEQYF.

This clone showed up just once. The gene calls are TRBV2 and TRBJ1-2, with D possibly TRBD1 on 5 matching bases. The CDR3 is 13 amino acids. CDR1 and CDR2 from the germline V gene are SNHLY and FYNNEI. V shed 6 bases and J shed 5 bases, with 13 bases lying between them. CDR3 amino acids: CASRDSLGYGYTF. The CDR3 DNA reads TGTGCCAGCAGAGACAGCCTGGGGTATGGCTACACCTTC.

The chain couples TRBV6-6 to TRBJ2-2; 7 nucleotides line up with TRBD2. This CDR3 contains 15 residues. The V gene end was trimmed by 4 bases and the J gene end by 0 bases; junction bases not matched to a gene: 2. Germline CDR1 MNHNY, CDR2 SVGAGI (reference sequence). The CDR3 region is CASSLTSSNTGELFF. The CDR3 DNA is TGTGCCAGCAGTTTGACTAGCTCGAACACCGGGGAGCTGTTTTTT.

The CDR3 is CASSLAGTAMGNQPQHF. DNA for the CDR3: TGTGCCAGCAGCTTAGCCGGGACAGCTATGGGCAATCAGCCCCAGCATTTT. J is TRBJ1-5 and V is TRBV7-9; 7 bases agree with TRBD1. Germline lookup yields CDR1 SEHNR and CDR2 FQNEAQ (reference sequence). This CDR3 has 17 amino acids. V lost 0 bases, J lost 2 bases, and 7 bases stayed unmatched. The complete variable domain, with remaining parts taken from reference TRBV7-9 and TRBJ1-5, reads DTGVSQNPRHKITKRGQNVTFRCDPISEHNRLYWYRQTLGQGPEFLTYFQNEAQLEKSRLLSDRFSAERPKGSFSTLEIQRTEQGDSAMYLCASSLAGTAMGNQPQHFGDGTRLSIL.

CDR3 nucleotides: TGTGCCAGCAGTTCTCCGTCCTCTGGGGCCAACGTCCTGACTTTC. The encoded protein is CASSSPSSGANVLTF. The chain is built from TRBV28 and TRBJ2-6; D call uncertain. This CDR3 spans 15 amino acids. Germline V gene lookup returns CDR1 MDHEN and CDR2 SYDVKM. With 4 bases removed from V and 0 bases from J, the gap between germline ends came to 7 bases.

This clone turned up a few times. The V and J genes are TRBV2 and TRBJ1-2; D might be TRBD1 (5 bases). Trimming removed 8 bases at V and 7 bases at J, with 20 bases between. Looked up from germline, CDR1 is SNHLY and CDR2 is FYNNEI. CDR3 size: 14 residues. CDR3: CASGDEGAHRGYTF. For the CDR3, the DNA is TGTGCCAGCGGCGATGAAGGGGCGCATCGTGGCTACACCTTC. Full variable domain (outside the CDR3, taken from reference TRBV2 and TRBJ1-2): EPEVTQTPSHQVTQMGQEVILRCVPISNHLYFYWYRQILGQKVEFLVSFYNNEISEKSEIFDDQFSVERPDGSNFTLKIRSTKLEDSAMYFCASGDEGAHRGYTFGSGTRLTVV.

The chain couples TRBV5-1 to TRBJ2-3; 10 bases map to TRBD2. Germline V gene data show CDR1 as SGHRS and CDR2 as YFSETQ. This CDR3 spans 15 amino acids. V lost 3 bases and J lost 5; bases outside the gene matches: 6. In nucleotides, the CDR3 is TGCGCCAGCAGCTCCGGACTAGCGGTGGGAGATACGCAGTATTTT. Amino acids: CASSSGLAVGDTQYF.

This clone was counted a single time. The V and J genes are TRBV2 and TRBJ1-2, with D perhaps TRBD1 (6 bases). The V gene's germline CDR1 is SNHLY and CDR2 FYNNEI. The CDR3 totals 14 residues. Between the trimmed V and J ends, which lost 6 bases and 2 bases, there was a span of 13 bases. The CDR3 DNA reads TGTGCCAGCAGGGAGGACCAGGGGAACTATGGCTACACCTTC. Protein product: CASREDQGNYGYTF.

This chain joins TRBV12-5 and TRBJ2-3; a weak D match, TRBD2 (6 bases). The germline gives CDR1 LGHNT, CDR2 FRNRAP. Trimming removed 0 bases from V and 4 bases from J, with 17 bases in between. The CDR3 length is 17 residues. The CDR3 DNA follows: TGTGCTAGTGGTTTGGTGGGAGGTGAGAATCGGGCAGATACGCAGTATTTT. This encodes CASGLVGGENRADTQYF.

The rearrangement links TRBV5-1 to TRBJ2-2; 9 nucleotides match TRBD2. The CDR3 is 17 residues long. The V and J ends lost 0 bases and 6 bases, in that order; junction bases with no gene match: 9. The germline V gene encodes CDR1 SGHRS and CDR2 YFSETQ. The CDR3 sequence: CASSLDLAGEGPGELFF. The CDR3 bases are TGCGCCAGCAGCTTGGATTTAGCGGGAGAGGGGCCCGGGGAGCTGTTTTTT.

The V and J genes are TRBV18 and TRBJ1-4; D might be TRBD1 (6 bases). V lost 2 bases and J 6 bases, leaving 19 bases between the germline ends. Looked up from germline, CDR1 is KGHSH and CDR2 is LQKENI. CDR3 length equals 17 residues. The DNA of the CDR3 is TGTGCCAGCTCACCAAGGGTGAGGACAGACTTATATGAAAAACTGTTTTTT. Translation: CASSPRVRTDLYEKLFF.

The rearrangement links TRBV7-2 to TRBJ1-3; D is undetermined. Germline loops: CDR1 SGHTA, CDR2 FQGNSA. V was clipped by 2 bases and J by 2 bases, with 13 bases between them. This CDR3 spans 16 amino acids. The CDR3 loop reads CASSLNPRSTGNTIYF. CDR3 in DNA: TGTGCCAGCAGCTTAAATCCCAGGTCTACTGGAAACACCATATATTTT.